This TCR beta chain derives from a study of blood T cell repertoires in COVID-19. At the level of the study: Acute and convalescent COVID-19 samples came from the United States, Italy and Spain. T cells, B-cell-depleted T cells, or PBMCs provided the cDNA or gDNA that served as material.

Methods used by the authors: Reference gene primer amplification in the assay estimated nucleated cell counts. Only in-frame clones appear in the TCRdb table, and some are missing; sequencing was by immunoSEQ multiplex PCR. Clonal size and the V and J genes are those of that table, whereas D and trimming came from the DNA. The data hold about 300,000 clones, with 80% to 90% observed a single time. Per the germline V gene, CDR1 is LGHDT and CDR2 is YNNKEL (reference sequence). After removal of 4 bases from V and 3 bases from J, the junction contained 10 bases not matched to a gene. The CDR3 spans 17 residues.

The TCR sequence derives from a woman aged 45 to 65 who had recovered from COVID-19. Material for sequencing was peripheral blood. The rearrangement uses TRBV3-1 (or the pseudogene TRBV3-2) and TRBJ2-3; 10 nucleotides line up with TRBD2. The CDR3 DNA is TGTGCCAGCAGCCGCGCTAGCGGGGGTCGCGGGACAGATACGCAGTATTTT. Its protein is CASSRASGGRGTDTQYF.